These 28 T cell receptor beta chains were sequenced from one sample in a study of blood T cell repertoires in COVID-19. Measured with immunoSEQ multiplex PCR; TCRdb has only the in-frame clones, and not every one. The table includes around 73,000 clones, roughly three quarters detected once. Sequenced input: peripheral blood. All receptors derive from a man aged 70-80 years with COVID-19, enrolled during active disease.

The chain recombines TRBV5-6 with TRBJ2-5; the match to TRBD2 covers 10 bases. This CDR3 contains 17 residues. The V gene end was trimmed by 4 bases and the J gene end by 5 bases; junction bases not matched to a gene: 14. Germline V gene lookup returns CDR1 SGHDT and CDR2 YYEEEE. CDR3 coding DNA: TGTGCCAGCAGCCTAGGGGACACTAGCGGGAATGGGGAGACCCAGTACTTC. This sequence encodes CASSLGDTSGNGETQYF.

The CDR3 coding sequence is TGTGCCAGCTCACCACAGACTACCGGGGAGCTGTTTTTT. It codes for CASSPQTTGELFF. The chain is built from TRBV18 and TRBJ2-2; D is ambiguous. Germline V lookup: CDR1 KGHSH, CDR2 LQKENI. The CDR3 is made up of 13 amino acids. Trimming took 1 base from V and 5 from J, leaving 5 bases between them.

A word on this clone: One end of the junction does not line up with germline, which may come from a read error. This chain connects TRBV7-3 to TRBJ2-6; D gene ambiguous. Looked up from germline, CDR1 is SGHTA and CDR2 is FQGTGA. This CDR3 comprises 14 residues. CDR3 nucleotide sequence: TGTGCCAGCAGCTTCACCGGTGGGCCCAACGTCCTGACTTTC. This sequence encodes CASSFTGGPNVLTF.

The chain is built from TRBV2 and TRBJ2-5; D possibly corresponds to TRBD2 (6 bases). CDR1 is SNHLY, CDR2 FYNNEI, per germline. The germline V and J ends were trimmed by 8 bases and 1 base, with 11 bases remaining between them. CDR3 size: 13 residues. The CDR3 protein is CASSGLSQETQYF. CDR3 nucleotides: TGTGCCAGCTCTGGACTATCCCAAGAGACCCAGTACTTC.

The J gene is TRBJ1-5, the V gene TRBV28, with 8 bases identical to TRBD1. Germline CDR1 is MDHEN and CDR2 is SYDVKM. This CDR3 contains 17 residues. Germline trimming cut 7 bases from V and 6 bases from J; bases unmatched to any gene: 17. For the CDR3, the DNA is TGTGCCAGCAAAATTCTCTTGGGGTCAGGGGGCAGTCAGCCCCAGCATTTT. It is translated as CASKILLGSGGSQPQHF.

The rearrangement links TRBV27 to TRBJ1-1; 7 nucleotides agree with TRBD1. The CDR3 extends over 14 amino acids. V lost 4 bases, J lost 10 bases, and 12 bases stayed unmatched. The germline gives CDR1 MNHEY, CDR2 SMNVEV (reference sequence). The CDR3, as DNA: TGTGCCAGCAGTTCGACACGACAGGGTGAGGGAGCTTTCTTT. Its protein is CASSSTRQGEGAFF.

The chain is built from TRBV6-6 and TRBJ1-5; TRBD1 agrees at 7 bases. Per germline, CDR1 MNHNY and CDR2 SVGAGI (reference sequence). This CDR3 is built from 14 residues. Germline trimming cut 5 bases from V and 5 bases from J; bases unmatched to any gene: 6. In nucleotides, the CDR3 is TGTGCCAGCAGTCCAGGGGGTGTATATCAGCCCCAGCATTTT. It is translated as CASSPGGVYQPQHF.

This chain links TRBV28 with TRBJ2-1; TRBD2 aligns across 7 bases. The ends lost 1 base at V and 0 bases at J; junction bases unmatched: 3. Germline CDR1 reads MDHEN; CDR2 reads SYDVKM. The CDR3 covers 16 residues. In DNA, the CDR3 is TGTGCCAGCAGTTTATATCTAGCGGACTCCTACAATGAGCAGTTCTTC. Translating gives CASSLYLADSYNEQFF. The whole variable domain, remainder taken from reference TRBV28 and TRBJ2-1, is DVKVTQSSRYLVKRTGEKVFLECVQDMDHENMFWYRQDPGLGLRLIYFSYDVKMKEKGDIPEGYSVSREKKERFSLILESASTNQTSMYLCASSLYLADSYNEQFFGPGTRLTVL.

The CDR3 DNA is TGTGCCAGCAGTGGGACTAGCGGGAGGAGCGAGCAGTACTTC. Amino acid sequence: CASSGTSGRSEQYF. The chain carries TRBV2 and TRBJ2-7, with TRBD2 matching over 14 bases. The CDR3 extends over 14 amino acids. Germline CDR1 and CDR2: SNHLY and FYNNEI. V lost 4 bases, J lost 6 bases, and 2 bases stayed unmatched. Using reference TRBV2 and TRBJ2-7 for the parts outside the CDR3, the full variable domain is EPEVTQTPSHQVTQMGQEVILRCVPISNHLYFYWYRQILGQKVEFLVSFYNNEISEKSEIFDDQFSVERPDGSNFTLKIRSTKLEDSAMYFCASSGTSGRSEQYFGPGTRLTVT.

The chain couples TRBV9 to TRBJ1-2; no firm D call. The CDR3 contains 14 residues. The V end lost 3 bases, the J end lost 2 bases, and 11 bases lay between the germline ends. The V gene's germline CDR1 is SGDLS and CDR2 YYNGEE. CDR3 region: CASSAGNINYGYTF. The CDR3 DNA reads TGTGCCAGCAGCGCGGGGAACATAAACTATGGCTACACCTTC.

This chain connects TRBV30 to TRBJ1-2; the D is unclear. Trimming removed 8 bases at V and 8 bases at J, with 27 bases between. CDR3 size: 15 residues. Per the germline V gene, CDR1 is GTSNPN and CDR2 is SVGIG (reference sequence). The CDR3 DNA sequence: TGTGCCGGGAATACCCCTTCGGGGAGCCGTTCGGGCTACACCTTC. Translating it yields CAGNTPSGSRSGYTF.

The chain combines TRBV4-2 with TRBJ2-3; possible D gene TRBD2, 6 bases. Between the trimmed V and J ends, which lost 4 bases and 2 bases, there was a span of 13 bases. Germline CDR1 reads LGHNA; CDR2 reads YNFKEQ. The CDR3 runs 15 residues. CDR3 residues: CASSPGSKLTDTQYF. Written as DNA, the CDR3 is TGTGCCAGCAGCCCCGGGAGTAAGCTCACAGATACGCAGTATTTT.

This clone was detected a few times. In DNA form, the CDR3 reads TGTGCCAGCAGTCCTTATCAGGGGACTGGAAACACCATATATTTT. It yields the protein CASSPYQGTGNTIYF. The rearrangement uses TRBV27 and TRBJ1-3; TRBD1 is a possible D gene (6 bases). The CDR3 is made up of 15 amino acids. The germline V gene has CDR1 MNHEY and CDR2 SMNVEV (reference sequence). V dropped 5 bases and J dropped 2 bases, with 13 bases sitting between them.

This clone was observed a handful of times. The gene calls are TRBV6-6 and TRBJ2-7; 11 bases are a match to TRBD2. CDR3 length: 22 amino acids. The trim removed 5 bases at V and 3 bases at J, leaving 27 bases unmatched. The germline V gene has CDR1 MNHNY and CDR2 SVGAGI (reference sequence). CDR3 residues: CASSPGLAAELKAEGLGYEQYF. In nucleotides, the CDR3 is TGTGCCAGCAGTCCGGGACTAGCGGCGGAGTTGAAGGCGGAAGGATTGGGCTACGAGCAGTACTTC.

The V and J genes are TRBV6-5 and TRBJ1-2, with 9 bases lining up with TRBD1. The CDR3 sequence is 14 residues long. CDR1 and CDR2 from the germline V gene are MNHEY and SVGAGI. The V and J ends lost 6 bases and 4 bases, in that order; junction bases with no gene match: 6. The CDR3: CASSRTGVGYGYTF. The CDR3 region has the DNA TGTGCCAGCAGCCGGACAGGGGTGGGCTATGGCTACACCTTC.

In DNA form, the CDR3 reads TGTGCCAGCAGCGTATCGCAGGGAACTAATGAAAAACTGTTTTTT. It translates to CASSVSQGTNEKLFF. This chain joins TRBV9 and TRBJ1-4; D is possibly TRBD1 (5 bases). Germline V gene data show CDR1 as SGDLS and CDR2 as YYNGEE. CDR3 length: 15 amino acids. Trimming left V 1 base short and J 1 base short, with 8 bases between.

The rearrangement links TRBV6-6 to TRBJ1-4, with D possibly TRBD1 on 5 matching bases. V was pared by 0 bases and J by 12 bases, with 11 bases between. Per the germline V gene, CDR1 is MNHNY and CDR2 is SVGAGI (reference sequence). CDR3 size: 13 residues. The CDR3 is CASSYSGQGELFF. The CDR3 DNA reads as TGTGCCAGCAGTTACTCAGGGCAGGGTGAACTGTTTTTT.

This clone was observed a few times. The chain combines TRBV5-1 with TRBJ1-1; D ambiguous. Germline CDR1 reads SGHRS; CDR2 reads YFSETQ. The V end was cut by 2 bases, the J end by 1 base, with 6 bases between. The CDR3 covers 13 residues. CDR3: CASSFHGNTEAFF. The CDR3 DNA follows: TGCGCCAGCAGCTTCCACGGGAACACTGAAGCTTTCTTT.

The chain links TRBV5-1 to TRBJ2-3; possibly TRBD1 for D (5 bases). V lost 0 bases, J lost 0 bases, and 8 bases lay in between. Per the germline V gene, CDR1 is SGHRS and CDR2 is YFSETQ. CDR3 length: 15 amino acids. Here the CDR3 DNA reads TGCGCCAGCAGCTTGGGACAGATTAGCACAGATACGCAGTATTTT. This translates into CASSLGQISTDTQYF.

The V gene is TRBV6-2 or TRBV6-3, the J gene TRBJ1-1; TRBD1 is a possible D gene (6 bases). The germline V gene encodes CDR1 MNHEY and CDR2 SVGEGT. With 0 bases removed from V and 8 bases from J, the gap between germline ends came to 16 bases. The CDR3 totals 15 residues. The CDR3 coding sequence is TGTGCCAGCAGTTACTCGATCGGGGGGACACAAGAAGCTTTCTTT. Residues: CASSYSIGGTQEAFF.

This chain links TRBV5-4 with TRBJ2-1, with D tentatively TRBD2 (6 bases). Germline V lookup: CDR1 SGHNT, CDR2 YYREEE (reference sequence). V lost 0 bases and J lost 6, with 16 bases in between. The CDR3 length is 16 residues. The CDR3 region is CASSLEALVAANEQFF. The CDR3 DNA reads as TGTGCCAGCAGCTTGGAAGCTTTAGTAGCGGCCAATGAGCAGTTCTTC.

The chain uses TRBV30 and TRBJ2-7, with D unresolved. The CDR3 length is 13 residues. The V and J ends lost 5 bases and 5 bases respectively, with 16 bases between them. The germline gives CDR1 GTSNPN, CDR2 SVGIG (reference sequence). CDR3 sequence: CAWALQATHEQYF. CDR3 DNA: TGTGCCTGGGCCCTCCAGGCGACCCACGAGCAGTACTTC. Variable domain in full (rest from reference TRBV30 and TRBJ2-7): SQTIHQWPATLVQPVGSPLSLECTVEGTSNPNLYWYRQAAGRGLQLLFYSVGIGQISSEVPQNLSASRPQDRQFILSSKKLLLSDSGFYLCAWALQATHEQYFGPGTRLTVT.

The rearrangement joins TRBV3-1 (or the pseudogene TRBV3-2) to TRBJ1-1, with unresolved D. V was pared by 1 base and J by 1 base, with 7 bases between. The CDR3 totals 14 residues. Germline V lookup: CDR1 LGHDT, CDR2 YNNKEL (reference sequence). The CDR3 loop is CASSQGAENTEAFF. For the CDR3, the DNA is TGTGCCAGCAGCCAAGGGGCCGAGAACACTGAAGCTTTCTTT.

The chain combines TRBV19 with TRBJ2-7, with TRBD2 matching over 14 bases. Germline CDR1 LNHDA, CDR2 SQIVND (reference sequence). The CDR3 has 16 residues. V shed 6 bases, J shed 5 bases, and the junction held 9 bases outside the gene matches. The DNA for the CDR3 is TGTGCCAGTAGAACCGGGACTAGCGGGAGTTTCAACGAGCAGTACTTC. Translation gives CASRTGTSGSFNEQYF.

The chain links TRBV9 to TRBJ2-2; 11 bases match TRBD2. Germline V lookup: CDR1 SGDLS, CDR2 YYNGEE. The CDR3 covers 17 residues. Trimming cost V 0 bases and J 6 bases; bases outside gene matches: 7. As DNA, the CDR3 is TGTGCCAGCAGCGTAGGAGTTCTAGCGGGAGGCCCCGGGGAGCTGTTTTTT. The encoded protein is CASSVGVLAGGPGELFF. The full variable domain, rest sourced from reference TRBV9 and TRBJ2-2, is DSGVTQTPKHLITATGQRVTLRCSPRSGDLSVYWYQQSLDQGLQFLIQYYNGEERAKGNILERFSAQQFPDLHSELNLSSLELGDSALYFCASSVGVLAGGPGELFFGEGSRLTVL.

This clone is a singleton in its sample. The genes are TRBV5-1 and TRBJ1-3; 7 bases line up with TRBD1. Germline CDR1 SGHRS, CDR2 YFSETQ. This CDR3 has 18 amino acids. V was clipped by 0 bases and J by 0 bases; unmatched bases: 9. This CDR3 reads CASSLVGGGQDSGNTIYF. In DNA form, the CDR3 reads TGCGCCAGCAGCTTGGTAGGGGGCGGACAAGACTCTGGAAACACCATATATTTT.

This chain uses TRBV6-2 or TRBV6-3 with TRBJ1-5; D ambiguous. The germline V and J ends were trimmed by 2 bases and 1 base, with 3 bases remaining between them. The germline V gene has CDR1 MNHEY and CDR2 SVGEGT. The CDR3 loop spans 13 amino acids. This CDR3 is CASSYGSNQPQHF. The CDR3 nucleotides are TGTGCCAGCAGTTACGGCAGCAATCAGCCCCAGCATTTT.

The chain is built from TRBV7-8 and TRBJ2-7, with no clear D. Germline CDR1 is SGHVS and CDR2 is FQNEAQ. The CDR3 runs 14 residues. The ends were cut back, 6 bases at V and 4 bases at J, with 16 bases in the middle. The CDR3 region is CASRAAALSYEQYF. The DNA of the CDR3 is TGTGCCAGCAGGGCCGCGGCCCTTAGTTACGAGCAGTACTTC.